These 28 T cell receptor beta chains originate from one sample sequenced in a study of cytomegalovirus exposure and HLA in healthy donors. Data came from immunoSEQ multiplex PCR; TCRdb stores just in-frame clones and leaves some out. The data hold 200,000 or so clones, with approximately 80% observed a single time. Material for sequencing was PBMCs. These receptor sequences come from a man aged 18-30 years in good health and CMV-seropositive.

This clone has a handful of counts. The rearrangement links TRBV19 to TRBJ1-2, with 9 bases identical to TRBD1. Germline assignment: CDR1 LNHDA and CDR2 SQIVND (reference sequence). The length of the CDR3 is 15 residues. Unmatched junction bases numbered 8, after V lost 5 bases and J lost 4 bases. CDR3: CASSRLPDRGYGYTF. The CDR3 bases are TGTGCCAGTAGTCGGTTGCCGGACAGGGGCTATGGCTACACCTTC.

This chain uses TRBV5-1 with TRBJ2-5, with 8 bases that match TRBD1. Germline V gives CDR1 SGHRS, CDR2 YFSETQ. V lost 5 bases to trimming and J lost 5 bases; unmatched junction nucleotides: 8. The CDR3 spans 14 residues. This CDR3 reads CASRDTGGRETQYF. The CDR3 DNA follows: TGCGCCAGCAGGGATACAGGGGGGCGGGAGACCCAGTACTTC.

V gene TRBV7-2 combines with J gene TRBJ1-1; weak D call: TRBD1 (6 bases). CDR1 is SGHTA, CDR2 FQGNSA, per germline. Trimming took 5 bases from V and 4 from J, leaving 17 bases between them. The CDR3 extends over 15 amino acids. Here the CDR3 DNA reads TGTGCCAGCAGCGGGCGGACAGCTCTGACCACTGAAGCTTTCTTT. This sequence encodes CASSGRTALTTEAFF.

J is TRBJ2-7 and V is TRBV28; no firm D call. CDR1 is MDHEN and CDR2 is SYDVKM in the germline V gene. The CDR3 covers 13 residues. V was clipped by 6 bases and J by 3 bases, with 12 bases between them. The CDR3 sequence is CASRPGPHYEQYF. CDR3 coding DNA: TGTGCCAGCAGGCCGGGTCCCCACTACGAGCAGTACTTC.

This chain joins TRBV9 and TRBJ2-5, with 9 bases fitting TRBD1. The V gene's germline CDR1 is SGDLS and CDR2 YYNGEE. Trimming took 4 bases from V and 1 from J; bases not matched to a gene: 5. This CDR3 comprises 15 residues. In DNA, the CDR3 is TGTGCCAGCAGCTTCCCGACAGGGGGCCAAGAGACCCAGTACTTC. Translating gives CASSFPTGGQETQYF.

The rearrangement links TRBV7-9 to TRBJ2-2; perhaps TRBD2 as D (5 bases). The germline V and J ends were trimmed by 8 bases and 0 bases, with 7 bases remaining between them. CDR3 size: 13 residues. Germline values: CDR1 SEHNR, CDR2 FQNEAQ (reference sequence). CDR3 amino acids: CASERPNTGELFF. The DNA of the CDR3 is TGTGCCAGCGAGCGGCCGAACACCGGGGAGCTGTTTTTT.

The genes are TRBV28 and TRBJ2-7, with 8 positions matching TRBD2. The CDR3 runs 16 residues. V gave up 7 bases and J gave up 3 bases; unmatched junction bases: 14. Per the germline V gene, CDR1 is MDHEN and CDR2 is SYDVKM. The DNA of the CDR3 is TGTGCCAGCACCCCTATCCTGACTAGCGCAGACTACGAGCAGTACTTC. Its protein product is CASTPILTSADYEQYF. The full variable domain, rest sourced from reference TRBV28 and TRBJ2-7, is DVKVTQSSRYLVKRTGEKVFLECVQDMDHENMFWYRQDPGLGLRLIYFSYDVKMKEKGDIPEGYSVSREKKERFSLILESASTNQTSMYLCASTPILTSADYEQYFGPGTRLTVT.

This clone has at least ten counts. V gene TRBV6-1 combines with J gene TRBJ2-1, with D perhaps matching TRBD2 (6 bases). V lost 3 bases and J lost 6, with 18 bases in between. Germline V gene data show CDR1 as MNHNS and CDR2 as SASEGT. The CDR3 runs to 16 residues. The CDR3 is CASSEALADRSNEQFF. The CDR3 DNA is TGTGCCAGCAGTGAGGCACTAGCCGATAGAAGCAATGAGCAGTTCTTC.

This chain joins TRBV4-1 and TRBJ2-7; 9 nucleotides match TRBD1. CDR3 length: 14 amino acids. Trimming removed 1 base from V and 4 bases from J; junction bases left unmatched: 2. Germline V gives CDR1 MGHRA, CDR2 YSYEKL. The CDR3 bases are TGCGCCAGCAGCCAAGGGACAGGGGATTACGAGCAGTACTTC. It specifies CASSQGTGDYEQYF.

This chain uses TRBV30 with TRBJ1-2; 8 bases line up with TRBD1. CDR1 GTSNPN and CDR2 SVGIG come from the germline V gene (reference sequence). CDR3 length equals 13 residues. The trim removed 2 bases at V and 8 bases at J, leaving 7 bases unmatched. The CDR3 DNA is TGTGCCTGGAGTCCAGACAGGGGCTGGGGCTACACCTTC. It yields the protein CAWSPDRGWGYTF.

This clone was observed a single time. The chain joins TRBV5-4 to TRBJ2-5, with D perhaps matching TRBD2 (6 bases). The germline V gene encodes CDR1 SGHNT and CDR2 YYREEE (reference sequence). This CDR3 region has 16 residues. Trimming took 4 bases from V and 7 from J, leaving 23 bases between them. CDR3 nucleotides: TGTGCCAGCAGCCAGGAGACTTCAGGAGTCGGGGGGACCCAGTACTTC. It encodes CASSQETSGVGGTQYF.

The V and J genes are TRBV7-2 and TRBJ1-2; 8 bases are shared with TRBD1. The V and J ends lost 4 bases and 9 bases, in that order; junction bases with no gene match: 7. The CDR3 is 13 amino acids. The germline gives CDR1 SGHTA, CDR2 FQGNSA. The CDR3 spells CASSSDRVGRYTF. As DNA, the CDR3 is TGTGCCAGCAGCTCGGACAGGGTGGGGCGCTACACCTTC.

This clone was picked up one time. The rearrangement joins TRBV11-3 to TRBJ2-3; 7 bases line up with TRBD1. Germline-derived CDR1 and CDR2 are SGHNT and YENEEA. CDR3 size: 16 residues. V shed 5 bases and J 1 base; nucleotides not matched to a gene: 9. This CDR3 is CASSDRQGFGTDTQYF. Here the CDR3 DNA reads TGTGCCAGCAGCGACAGACAGGGATTTGGCACAGATACGCAGTATTTT. The full variable domain, completed using reference TRBV11-3 and TRBJ2-3, is EAGVVQSPRYKIIEKKQPVAFWCNPISGHNTLYWYLQNLGQGPELLIRYENEEAVDDSQLPKDRFSAERLKGVDSTLKIQPAELGDSAVYLCASSDRQGFGTDTQYFGPGTRLTVL.

The rearrangement links TRBV6-5 to TRBJ2-7, with TRBD1 matching 9 bases. J lost 3 bases, V lost 2 bases, and 8 bases had no gene match. The length of the CDR3 is 16 residues. Germline CDR1 is MNHEY and CDR2 is SVGAGI. This CDR3 is CASSYPGTGKIYEQYF. The CDR3 DNA is TGTGCCAGCAGTTACCCCGGGACAGGGAAGATCTACGAGCAGTACTTC.

This clone has a handful of counts. This chain uses TRBV27 with TRBJ1-2; no clear D gene. Trimming removed 5 bases from V and 8 bases from J, with 18 bases in between. CDR3 length equals 14 residues. Germline CDR1 reads MNHEY; CDR2 reads SMNVEV (reference sequence). The CDR3 bases are TGTGCCAGCAGTGGAGAGGCGGGGAGTAAGGGCTACACCTTC. Protein: CASSGEAGSKGYTF.

This rearrangement joins TRBV4-3 to TRBJ2-7, with D unresolved. The CDR3 is 14 residues long. Germline loops: CDR1 LGHNA, CDR2 YSLEER. Trimming took off 2 bases at V and 0 bases at J, with 8 bases between the two ends. The CDR3 sequence is CASSQILASYEQYF. CDR3 DNA: TGCGCCAGCAGCCAAATCCTGGCCTCCTACGAGCAGTACTTC.

The chain carries TRBV14 and TRBJ2-7; D is ambiguous. The CDR3 is 13 amino acids. V was pared by 4 bases and J by 3 bases, with 10 bases between. The germline gives CDR1 SGHDN, CDR2 FVKESK. The CDR3 loop is CASSPVRYYEQYF. DNA for the CDR3: TGTGCCAGCAGCCCCGTCCGCTACTACGAGCAGTACTTC.

This chain connects TRBV7-2 to TRBJ2-7; 9 positions match TRBD1. The CDR3 runs 15 residues. The V and J ends lost 1 base and 4 bases, in that order; junction bases with no gene match: 5. Per the germline V gene, CDR1 is SGHTA and CDR2 is FQGNSA. The DNA for the CDR3 is TGTGCCAGCAGCTTAGGTGGGACAGGGACATACGAGCAGTACTTC. Translation: CASSLGGTGTYEQYF.

The chain is built from TRBV19 and TRBJ1-2; D possibly corresponds to TRBD1 (6 bases). Germline loops: CDR1 LNHDA, CDR2 SQIVND (reference sequence). Trimming pared 5 bases from V and 3 bases from J, leaving 22 bases between. The length of the CDR3 is 17 residues. The CDR3 region is CASSRQITRGGHYGYTF. CDR3 nucleotides: TGTGCCAGTAGTCGCCAAATCACTCGCGGGGGCCACTATGGCTACACCTTC.

The chain carries TRBV5-5 and TRBJ2-2; D ambiguous. The germline V gene encodes CDR1 SGHKS and CDR2 YYEKEE (reference sequence). V gave up 4 bases and J gave up 0 bases, with 13 bases separating them. The CDR3 is made up of 16 amino acids. CDR3 sequence reads: CASSRGWHANTGELFF. CDR3 DNA sequence: TGTGCCAGCAGCAGAGGTTGGCATGCGAACACCGGGGAGCTGTTTTTT.

This chain uses TRBV2 with TRBJ1-1, with a weak D call TRBD1 (6 bases). Germline CDR1 and CDR2: SNHLY and FYNNEI. Trimming shortened V by 1 base and J by 4 bases, and 7 bases separated the two germline ends. CDR3 size: 13 residues. The CDR3, as DNA: TGTGCCAGCAGTGAAGGGGGGCTCACTGAAGCTTTCTTT. Its protein is CASSEGGLTEAFF.

The rearrangement links TRBV9 to TRBJ1-3; the D gene is possibly TRBD1 (6 bases). Germline values: CDR1 SGDLS, CDR2 YYNGEE. CDR3 length equals 16 residues. V lost 4 bases and J lost 3, with 17 bases in between. CDR3 protein: CASSPHQGPYGNTIYF. The CDR3 region has the DNA TGTGCCAGCAGCCCGCATCAGGGGCCCTATGGAAACACCATATATTTT.

This clone came up once. This chain uses TRBV4-2 with TRBJ2-1; D is possibly TRBD1 (6 bases). V lost 4 bases and J lost 9, with 13 bases in between. The CDR3 has 13 residues. The V gene's germline CDR1 is LGHNA and CDR2 YNFKEQ. The CDR3 DNA reads as TGTGCCAGCAGCCCAAGCAGGGGAAGTGAGCAGTTCTTC. This codes for CASSPSRGSEQFF.

This clone has more than one count but fewer than ten. This chain joins TRBV19 and TRBJ2-7; the match to TRBD1 covers 7 bases. CDR1 LNHDA and CDR2 SQIVND come from the germline V gene (reference sequence). The CDR3 loop spans 13 amino acids. V dropped 4 bases and J dropped 0; count of bases not matched to a gene: 0. The DNA of the CDR3 is TGTGCCAGTAGTAGGGACAGCTCCTACGAGCAGTACTTC. Translation: CASSRDSSYEQYF. The full variable domain, rest sourced from reference TRBV19 and TRBJ2-7, is DGGITQSPKYLFRKEGQNVTLSCEQNLNHDAMYWYRQDPGQGLRLIYYSQIVNDFQKGDIAEGYSVSREKKESFPLTVTSAQKNPTAFYLCASSRDSSYEQYFGPGTRLTVT.

The rearrangement uses TRBV19 and TRBJ1-1; tentative D call: TRBD1 (6 bases). CDR1 and CDR2 (germline): LNHDA, SQIVND (reference sequence). V was shortened by 6 bases and J by 11 bases, with 19 bases between the two germline ends. The length of the CDR3 is 13 residues. CDR3 in amino acids: CASSRRTATSAFF. The CDR3 nucleotides read TGTGCCAGTAGCAGGAGGACAGCGACATCGGCTTTCTTT.

The genes are TRBV14 and TRBJ2-1; unclear D gene. Between the trimmed V and J ends, which lost 1 base and 3 bases, there was a span of 13 bases. The germline V gene encodes CDR1 SGHDN and CDR2 FVKESK. The length of the CDR3 is 16 residues. Written as DNA, the CDR3 is TGTGCCAGCAGCCAAGGCCTAATAGAGTTCTACAATGAGCAGTTCTTC. Protein sequence: CASSQGLIEFYNEQFF.

The gene calls are TRBV27 and TRBJ2-7; 10 bases line up with TRBD1. Germline values: CDR1 MNHEY, CDR2 SMNVEV (reference sequence). CDR3 length equals 16 residues. Unmatched junction bases numbered 9, after V lost 5 bases and J lost 2 bases. CDR3 nucleotide sequence: TGTGCCAGCAGTGAACTCAGGACAGGGGGGACCTACGAGCAGTACTTC. Amino acids: CASSELRTGGTYEQYF.

This clone was found once. The rearrangement uses TRBV6-4 and TRBJ1-1; the D is unclear. Germline-derived CDR1 and CDR2 are MRHNA and SNTAGT. The CDR3 is made up of 13 amino acids. Between the trimmed V and J ends, which lost 3 bases and 1 base, there was a span of 6 bases. This CDR3 is CASSETANTEAFF. In nucleotides, the CDR3 is TGTGCCAGCAGTGAAACAGCGAACACTGAAGCTTTCTTT.